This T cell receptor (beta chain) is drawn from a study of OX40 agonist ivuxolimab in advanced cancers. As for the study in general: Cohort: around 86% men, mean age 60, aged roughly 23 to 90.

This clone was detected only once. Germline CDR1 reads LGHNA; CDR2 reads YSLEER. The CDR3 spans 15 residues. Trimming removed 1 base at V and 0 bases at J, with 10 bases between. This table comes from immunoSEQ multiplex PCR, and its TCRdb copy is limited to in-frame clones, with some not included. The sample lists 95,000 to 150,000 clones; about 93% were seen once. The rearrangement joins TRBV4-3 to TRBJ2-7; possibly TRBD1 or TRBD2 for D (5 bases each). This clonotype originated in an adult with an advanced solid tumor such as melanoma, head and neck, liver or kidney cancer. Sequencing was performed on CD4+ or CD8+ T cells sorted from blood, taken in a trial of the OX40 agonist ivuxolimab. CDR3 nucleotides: TGCGCCAGCAGCCAAGTCTCAGGGAGCTCCTACGAGCAGTACTTC. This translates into CASSQVSGSSYEQYF.